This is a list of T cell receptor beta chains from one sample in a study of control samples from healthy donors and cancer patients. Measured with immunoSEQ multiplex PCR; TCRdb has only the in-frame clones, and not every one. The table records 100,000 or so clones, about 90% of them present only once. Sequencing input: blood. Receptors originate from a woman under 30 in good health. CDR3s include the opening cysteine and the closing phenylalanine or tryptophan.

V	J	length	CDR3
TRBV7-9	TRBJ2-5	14	CASSFGRSEVTQYF
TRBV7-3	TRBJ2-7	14	CASSESGGLYEQYF
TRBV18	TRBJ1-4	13	CASSPRLNEKLFF
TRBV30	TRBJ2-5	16	CAWSRLAGDSQETQYF
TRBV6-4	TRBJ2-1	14	CASSDGPSGDEQFF
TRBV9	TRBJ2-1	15	CASSLRLAGNNEQFF
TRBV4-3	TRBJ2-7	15	CASSQAIAGVNEQYF
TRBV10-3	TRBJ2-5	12	CATSLQAGTQYF
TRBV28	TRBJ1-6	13	CASSGPYNSPLHF
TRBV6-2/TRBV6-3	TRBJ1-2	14	CASSYLGRPYGYTF
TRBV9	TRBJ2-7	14	CASSGGQHSYEQYF
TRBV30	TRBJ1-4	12	CAWSLQWGQLFF
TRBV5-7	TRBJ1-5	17	CASSLELQGGRNQPQHF
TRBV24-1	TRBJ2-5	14	CATSAAGLSGTQYF
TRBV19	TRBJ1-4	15	CASNFAGTGGRKLFF